Each of the 8 T cell receptor beta chains below was sequenced from the same sample in a study of cytomegalovirus exposure and HLA in healthy donors listed by TCRdb under 2017. Libraries were constructed by the immunoSEQ multiplex PCR assay. The multiplex PCR relied on a mix of 60 forward primers for TCR Vbeta segments and 13 reverse primers for TCR Jbeta segments. TCRdb provides this immuneACCESS table in a form limited to in-frame rearrangements. Some clones are lacking; in checked studies, under half of them reflect an unresolved V gene, and why the rest are absent is not known. This sample comprises 150,000 to 200,000 clones, roughly 85% of them detected only once. About 2.3% of the sample lies in the top ten. Sequenced material: PBMCs. Every receptor here comes from a woman aged 50 to 60 in good health and CMV-seronegative.

V is TRBV5-1 and J is TRBJ2-7; the match to TRBD2 covers 12 bases. CDR1 and CDR2 from the germline V gene are SGHRS and YFSETQ. The CDR3 consists of 15 residues. The V and J ends lost 6 bases and 0 bases, in that order; junction bases with no gene match: 4. CDR3 sequence (DNA): TGCGCCAGCACCCGACTAGCGGGGGACTCCTACGAGCAGTACTTC. It is translated as CASTRLAGDSYEQYF.

The V and J genes are TRBV6-5 and TRBJ2-7, with D possibly TRBD1 on 6 matching bases. The germline V and J ends were trimmed by 0 bases and 4 bases, with 13 bases remaining between them. This CDR3 has 15 residues. The germline gives CDR1 MNHEY, CDR2 SVGAGI. The CDR3 here is CASSYSNRVRYEQYF. The CDR3 nucleotides read TGTGCCAGCAGTTACTCGAACAGGGTTCGTTACGAGCAGTACTTC.

This clone was detected a few times. The rearrangement uses TRBV6-5 and TRBJ2-7; D unresolved. The germline gives CDR1 MNHEY, CDR2 SVGAGI. This CDR3 is built from 15 residues. The V gene lost 0 bases and the J gene lost 0 bases, with 9 bases spanning the gap. DNA for the CDR3: TGTGCCAGCAGTTACTCAAGAGCCCTCTCCTACGAGCAGTACTTC. Protein sequence: CASSYSRALSYEQYF.

In this sample, this clone turned up a few times. The chain is built from TRBV2 and TRBJ2-5, with TRBD1 identical over 8 bases. TRBJ2-7 matches the DNA end more closely, so the J call is doubtful. This CDR3 has 14 residues. The V gene's germline CDR1 is SNHLY and CDR2 FYNNEI. The CDR3 spells CASSTGQGSYEQYF. The CDR3 coding sequence is TGTGCCAGCAGTACTGGACAGGGATCCTACGAGCAGTACTTC.

The chain carries TRBV28 and TRBJ1-2; a possible D gene is TRBD1 (6 bases). CDR3 size: 15 residues. Per germline, CDR1 MDHEN and CDR2 SYDVKM. The V end was cut by 4 bases, the J end by 10 bases, with 22 bases between. The CDR3 reads CASSSPTPEDRDYTF. DNA of the CDR3: TGTGCCAGCAGTTCACCCACCCCCGAGGACAGAGACTACACCTTC.

This clone is a singleton in its sample. The chain has TRBV30 and TRBJ1-2; 7 positions match TRBD1. The V and J ends lost 4 bases and 0 bases, in that order; junction bases with no gene match: 11. This CDR3 has 16 residues. Germline V gene lookup returns CDR1 GTSNPN and CDR2 SVGIG (reference sequence). DNA for the CDR3: TGTGCCTGGAAGATTAACAGGGGCCAAGCTAACTATGGCTACACCTTC. Translated: CAWKINRGQANYGYTF.

Comments on this clone: Sequence at one end of the junction differs from germline and may be a read error. The CDR3 here is CASSLRGRGPETGVNVLTF. Written as DNA, the CDR3 is TGTGCCAGCAGCCTTCGGGGCAGGGGGCCGGAAACTGGGGTCAACGTCCTGACTTTC. The V and J genes are TRBV7-9 and TRBJ2-6, with 8 bases aligning to TRBD1. The CDR3 runs to 19 residues. Per the germline V gene, CDR1 is SEHNR and CDR2 is FQNEAQ (reference sequence). Full variable domain (remainder filled in from reference TRBV7-9 and TRBJ2-6): DTGVSQNPRHKITKRGQNVTFRCDPISEHNRLYWYRQTLGQGPEFLTYFQNEAQLEKSRLLSDRFSAERPKGSFSTLEIQRTEQGDSAMYLCASSLRGRGPETGVNVLTFGAGSRLTVL.

The chain has TRBV4-1 and TRBJ2-1, with D possibly TRBD1 on 7 matching bases. Trimming took off 1 base at V and 0 bases at J, with 10 bases between the two ends. The CDR3 spans 16 residues. Germline V gene data show CDR1 as MGHRA and CDR2 as YSYEKL. CDR3 region: CASSQVQGGSYNEQFF. In DNA form, the CDR3 reads TGCGCCAGCAGCCAAGTGCAGGGGGGCTCCTACAATGAGCAGTTCTTC.